This T cell receptor (beta chain) was recorded in a study of blood T cell repertoires in COVID-19. Study-wide context: There were acute and convalescent COVID-19 samples, and they came from the United States, Italy and Spain. T cells, B-cell-depleted T cells, or PBMCs provided the cDNA or gDNA that served as material.

Concerning this clone itself: Within the sample, other DNA sequences also encode this same CDR3.

J lost 3 bases, V lost 0 bases, and 3 bases had no gene match. Germline CDR1 reads SGDLS; CDR2 reads YYNGEE. The length of the CDR3 is 16 residues. As originally analysed: Using reference gene primer amplification, nucleated cell counts were estimated. The protocol was immunoSEQ multiplex PCR, while the TCRdb copy is restricted to in-frame clones and leaves out a portion. V and J calls and clone size follow that table, whereas D and trimming were derived from the DNA. The table shows 200,000 to 300,000 clones, with around 90% occurring only once. Followed longitudinally, the Seattle patients had been enrolled during active infection.

V and J are TRBV9 and TRBJ2-2; 9 positions match TRBD2. This TCR was recovered from a man between 25 and 39 years old with COVID-19, enrolled during active disease. What was sequenced was peripheral blood. CDR3 amino acids: CASSVVGGGDTGELFF. CDR3 DNA: TGTGCCAGCAGCGTAGTCGGCGGGGGGGACACCGGGGAGCTGTTTTTT.